The 22 T cell receptor beta chains reported below all come from one sample, sequenced in a study of T-cell memory formation after mild COVID-19. TCRdb reanalysed the 5' RACE reads using MiXCR and keeps one entry per CDR3 protein. Seen here are more than 250,000 distinct CDR3 sequences, about 20% observed once, and the top ten hold more than 20%. Source material: PBMCs or a T cell subset sorted from them (not recorded which). The source of these receptors is a man aged 18 to 29 who had mild COVID-19 (a few samples of this study predate the infection). Cell type and time point are not known.

This chain joins TRBV6-5 and TRBJ2-3; TRBD2 is a possible D gene (6 bases). The CDR3 length is 15 residues. V lost 2 bases and J 2 bases, leaving 11 bases between the germline ends. Germline CDR1 reads MNHEY; CDR2 reads SVGAGI. The CDR3 reads CASSYSRGNTDTQYF. In DNA, the CDR3 is TGTGCCAGCAGTTACAGTCGGGGGAACACAGATACGCAGTATTTT.

This clonotype was picked up a small number of times. The chain recombines TRBV5-1 with TRBJ1-1; no definite D call. This CDR3 contains 17 residues. The V gene lost 1 base and the J gene lost 1 base, with 17 bases spanning the gap. The germline V gene encodes CDR1 SGHRS and CDR2 YFSETQ. The CDR3 protein is CASSLSERRMANTEAFF. DNA for the CDR3: TGCGCCAGCAGCTTGTCCGAGAGGAGAATGGCGAACACTGAAGCTTTCTTT.

This rearrangement joins TRBV7-3 to TRBJ2-1; D may be TRBD1 (6 bases). CDR3 length: 15 residues. The V end was cut by 5 bases, the J end by 3 bases, with 14 bases between. CDR1 is SGHTA, CDR2 FQGTGA, per germline. The CDR3 DNA is TGTGCCAGCAGCCCCGGAGGCAGGGGCTACAATGAGCAGTTCTTC. Translated: CASSPGGRGYNEQFF.

The chain uses TRBV4-1 and TRBJ2-7; TRBD1 agrees at 10 bases. Germline V gene sequence: CDR1 MGHRA, CDR2 YSYEKL. There are 14 residues in the CDR3. The V segment lost 3 bases and the J segment 4 bases; nucleotides outside the gene matches: 3. The CDR3 region has the DNA TGCGCCAGCAGCCACGGGACAGGGGAATACGAGCAGTACGTC. The encoded protein is CASSHGTGEYEQYV.

There are a few counts of this clonotype. The chain employs TRBV5-1 and TRBJ1-1; TRBD1 aligns across 7 bases. V shed 2 bases, J shed 0 bases, and the junction held 10 bases outside the gene matches. From germline, CDR1 is SGHRS and CDR2 YFSETQ. The CDR3 length is 17 residues. DNA of the CDR3: TGCGCCAGCAGCTTCTATAGGGACAGCGACATGAACACTGAAGCTTTCTTT. The encoded protein is CASSFYRDSDMNTEAFF.

This clonotype was detected only a few times. The chain employs TRBV4-3 and TRBJ2-3; D not resolved. The V gene lost 0 bases and the J gene lost 1 base, with 8 bases spanning the gap. The CDR3 sequence is 15 residues long. From germline, CDR1 is LGHNA and CDR2 YSLEER. The CDR3 reads CASSQESVGTDTQYF. CDR3 nucleotides: TGCGCCAGCAGCCAAGAGAGCGTCGGCACAGATACGCAGTATTTT.

Ten or more counts support this clonotype. The chain couples TRBV7-9 to TRBJ1-3; a weak D match, TRBD1 (6 bases). The CDR3 has 14 amino acids. The V and J ends lost 4 bases and 1 base respectively, with 8 bases between them. Germline-derived CDR1 and CDR2 are SEHNR and FQNEAQ (reference sequence). The CDR3 here is CASSYTGSGNTIYF. The CDR3 DNA follows: TGTGCCAGCAGCTACACAGGGTCTGGAAACACCATATATTTT.

This clonotype turned up a few times. The CDR3 coding sequence is TGTGCCAGCAGCCAAGATTTTAGGCAGGCAGCCAGAGAGCAGTACTTC. Translation gives CASSQDFRQAAREQYF. The rearrangement uses TRBV4-2 and TRBJ2-7, with D unclear. V gave up 0 bases and J gave up 7 bases, with 19 bases separating them. This CDR3 has 16 amino acids. Germline values: CDR1 LGHNA, CDR2 YNFKEQ.

The gene calls are TRBV6-2 or TRBV6-3 and TRBJ2-1, with D tentatively TRBD1 (6 bases). The V and J ends lost 5 bases and 3 bases respectively, with 14 bases between them. The CDR3 totals 15 residues. CDR1 and CDR2 from the germline V gene are MNHEY and SVGEGT. The CDR3 DNA is TGTGCCAGCAGTCAACAGGGATTGTTCTACAATGAGCAGTTCTTC. It specifies CASSQQGLFYNEQFF.

The chain couples TRBV6-2 or TRBV6-3 to TRBJ2-7, with D maybe TRBD2 (5 bases). V was clipped by 2 bases and J by 5 bases, with 7 bases between them. The CDR3 length is 12 residues. CDR1 and CDR2 from the germline V gene are MNHEY and SVGEGT. This CDR3 is CASSYPGNEQYF. The CDR3, as DNA: TGTGCCAGCAGTTACCCCGGGAACGAGCAGTACTTC.

This chain joins TRBV12-3 or TRBV12-4 and TRBJ1-1, with D possibly matching TRBD1 (5 bases). The V gene lost 3 bases and the J gene lost 5 bases, with 10 bases spanning the gap. The CDR3 consists of 13 residues. In DNA form, the CDR3 reads TGTGCCAGCAGTTTTGGGGGGAAGACTGAAGCTTTCTTT. This sequence encodes CASSFGGKTEAFF.

The chain couples TRBV2 to TRBJ2-7; D is unclear. CDR3 size: 12 residues. Trimming removed 0 bases from V and 9 bases from J, with 9 bases in between. CDR1 and CDR2 (germline): SNHLY, FYNNEI. CDR3 sequence reads: CASSEAMHGQYF. In DNA form, the CDR3 reads TGTGCCAGCAGTGAAGCAATGCACGGGCAGTACTTC. The complete variable domain, with remaining parts taken from reference TRBV2 and TRBJ2-7, reads EPEVTQTPSHQVTQMGQEVILRCVPISNHLYFYWYRQILGQKVEFLVSFYNNEISEKSEIFDDQFSVERPDGSNFTLKIRSTKLEDSAMYFCASSEAMHGQYFGPGTRLTVT.

This clonotype was counted ten times or more. J is TRBJ2-2 and V is TRBV5-1; the D gene is possibly TRBD1 (6 bases). The V gene's germline CDR1 is SGHRS and CDR2 YFSETQ. V lost 4 bases and J 6 bases, leaving 16 bases between the germline ends. This CDR3 spans 15 amino acids. CDR3 coding DNA: TGCGCCAGCAGCGGCCCTCAGGGGTCTCCCGGGGAGCTGTTTTTT. Its translation: CASSGPQGSPGELFF.

The chain joins TRBV4-3 to TRBJ1-2; D is unresolved. Germline assignment: CDR1 LGHNA and CDR2 YSLEER. This CDR3 contains 13 residues. V was clipped by 2 bases and J by 8 bases, with 12 bases between them. The CDR3 loop reads CASSQKGTRGYTF. The CDR3 bases are TGCGCCAGCAGCCAAAAGGGCACGAGAGGCTACACCTTC.

The chain uses TRBV10-3 and TRBJ2-3; TRBD2 aligns across 7 bases. J was trimmed by 2 bases and V by 6 bases; bases with no gene match: 2. CDR3 size: 13 residues. Germline V CDR1 and CDR2: ENHRY, SYGVKD. For the CDR3, the DNA is TGTGCCATCAGGGGACTACTCACAGATACGCAGTATTTT. Protein sequence: CAIRGLLTDTQYF.

Only a few counts were recorded for this clonotype. This rearrangement joins TRBV2 to TRBJ1-4; D gene uncertain. Germline V gene lookup returns CDR1 SNHLY and CDR2 FYNNEI. V gave up 8 bases and J gave up 6 bases, with 13 bases separating them. The CDR3 is 13 residues long. The CDR3 protein is CASHGPFDEKLFF. In DNA form, the CDR3 reads TGTGCCAGCCACGGGCCATTCGATGAAAAACTGTTTTTT.

This clonotype appeared a few times. This sequence joins TRBV5-1 and TRBJ2-5; perhaps TRBD1 as D (6 bases). The CDR3 has 16 amino acids. Germline-derived CDR1 and CDR2 are SGHRS and YFSETQ. Trimming pared 0 bases from V and 1 base from J, leaving 13 bases between. The CDR3 DNA reads as TGCGCCAGCAGCTTGGAAAAACAGGGTAGCCAAGAGACCCAGTACTTC. Encoded protein: CASSLEKQGSQETQYF. The full variable domain, rest sourced from reference TRBV5-1 and TRBJ2-5, is KAGVTQTPRYLIKTRGQQVTLSCSPISGHRSVSWYQQTPGQGLQFLFEYFSETQRNKGNFPGRFSGRQFSNSRSEMNVSTLELGDSALYLCASSLEKQGSQETQYFGPGTRLLVL.

The chain has TRBV4-2 and TRBJ2-3; D could derive from TRBD1 or TRBD2 (6 bases each). Germline V gene sequence: CDR1 LGHNA, CDR2 YNFKEQ. The CDR3 runs to 17 residues. V dropped 1 base and J dropped 4 bases, with 18 bases sitting between them. This CDR3 reads CASSQVVEGGSPDTQYF. For the CDR3, the DNA is TGTGCCAGCAGCCAAGTGGTTGAAGGGGGGAGCCCAGATACGCAGTATTTT.

The chain couples TRBV6-2 or TRBV6-3 to TRBJ1-1; 9 nucleotides agree with TRBD1. V lost 6 bases, J lost 4 bases, and 6 bases stayed unmatched. Germline CDR1 reads MNHEY; CDR2 reads SVGEGT. This CDR3 region has 14 residues. For the CDR3, the DNA is TGTGCCAGCAGGGGCAGGACAGGGGCCACTGAAGCTTTCTTT. This sequence encodes CASRGRTGATEAFF.

The rearrangement uses TRBV21-1 and TRBJ2-7; TRBD2 reflects the table's D call only, with no check against the DNA. TRBV21-1 is classified as a pseudogene. CDR3 length: 16 residues. The CDR3 coding sequence is TGTGCCAGCAGCAAACCGTGGCCCTGGGTGTTCTACGAGCAGTACTTC. Its protein product is CASSKPWPWVFYEQYF.

The chain joins TRBV9 to TRBJ1-2, with TRBD1 matching 10 bases. Germline CDR1 is SGDLS and CDR2 is YYNGEE. V lost 5 bases, J lost 1 base, and 2 bases stayed unmatched. This CDR3 has 14 amino acids. The CDR3 loop is CASRRTGGNYGYTF. The CDR3 bases are TGTGCCAGCAGACGGACAGGGGGTAACTATGGCTACACCTTC.

This sequence joins TRBV12-3 or TRBV12-4 and TRBJ2-7, with D perhaps matching TRBD1 (6 bases). The CDR3 consists of 14 residues. V was cut by 3 bases and J by 2 bases, with 11 bases left in between. The CDR3 nucleotides are TGTGCCAGCAGTTTTTCTGACAGGACCTACGAGCAGTACTTC. It is translated as CASSFSDRTYEQYF.